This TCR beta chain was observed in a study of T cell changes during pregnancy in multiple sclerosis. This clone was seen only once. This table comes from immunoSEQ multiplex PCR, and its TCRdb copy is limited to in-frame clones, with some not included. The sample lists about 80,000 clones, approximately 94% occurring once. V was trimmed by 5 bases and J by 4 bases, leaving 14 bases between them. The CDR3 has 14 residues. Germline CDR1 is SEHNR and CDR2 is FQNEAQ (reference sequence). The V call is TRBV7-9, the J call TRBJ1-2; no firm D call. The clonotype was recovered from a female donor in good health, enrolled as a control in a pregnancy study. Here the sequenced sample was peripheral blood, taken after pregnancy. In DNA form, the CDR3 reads TGTGCCAGCAGCGGTCTAGGCACCGTCTATGGCTACACCTTC. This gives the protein CASSGLGTVYGYTF.